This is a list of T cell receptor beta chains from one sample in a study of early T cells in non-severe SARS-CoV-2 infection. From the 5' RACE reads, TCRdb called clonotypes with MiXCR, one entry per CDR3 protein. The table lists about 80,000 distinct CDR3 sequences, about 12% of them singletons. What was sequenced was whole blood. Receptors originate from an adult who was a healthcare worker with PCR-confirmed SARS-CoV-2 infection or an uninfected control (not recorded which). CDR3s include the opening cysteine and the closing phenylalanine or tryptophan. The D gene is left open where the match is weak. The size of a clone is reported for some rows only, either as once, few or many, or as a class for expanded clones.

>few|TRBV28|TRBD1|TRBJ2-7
CASSATGTGPHEQYF
TGTGCCAGCAGTGCTACCGGGACAGGGCCCCACGAGCAGTACTTC
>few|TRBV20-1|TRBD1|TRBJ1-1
CSARADRAAEAFF
TGCAGTGCTAGAGCGGACAGGGCCGCTGAAGCTTTCTTT
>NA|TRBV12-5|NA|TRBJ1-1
CASVQGNMNTEAFF
TGTGCTAGTGTTCAGGGAAATATGAACACTGAAGCTTTCTTT
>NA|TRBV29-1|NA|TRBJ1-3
CSVGVLGGPGNTIYF
TGCAGCGTTGGGGTACTTGGAGGTCCTGGAAACACCATATATTTT
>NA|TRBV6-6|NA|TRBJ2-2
CASSYSGITGELFF
TGTGCCAGCAGTTACTCTGGGATCACCGGGGAGCTGTTTTTT
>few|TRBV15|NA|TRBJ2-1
CATSTTTMIYNEQFF
TGTGCCACCAGCACAACAACCATGATCTACAATGAGCAGTTCTTC
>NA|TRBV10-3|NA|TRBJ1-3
CAISESSGNAGTIYF
TGTGCCATCAGTGAGTCGTCGGGGAATGCAGGCACCATATATTTT
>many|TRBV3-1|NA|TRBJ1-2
CASSQGHRLSRHYGYTF
TGTGCCAGCAGCCAAGGGCATCGGCTCTCAAGGCACTATGGCTACACCTTC
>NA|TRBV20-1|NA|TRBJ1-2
CSVNPGYTF
TGCAGTGTCAATCCGGGCTACACCTTC
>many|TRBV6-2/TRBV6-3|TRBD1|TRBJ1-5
CAVTGFGNQPQHF
TGTGCCGTGACAGGGTTTGGCAATCAGCCCCAGCATTTT
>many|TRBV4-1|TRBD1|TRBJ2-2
CASSRPFNRQGGGELFF
TGCGCCAGCAGCCGCCCTTTTAACCGACAGGGCGGTGGGGAGCTGTTTTTT
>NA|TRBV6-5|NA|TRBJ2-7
CASIGGSGGYEQYF
TGTGCCAGCATTGGGGGTTCGGGCGGATACGAGCAGTACTTC
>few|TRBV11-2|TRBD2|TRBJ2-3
CASSTRPTSGPLRTQYF
TGTGCCAGCAGCACCCGCCCGACTAGCGGCCCCCTGAGAACGCAGTATTTT